This is a list of T cell receptor beta chains from one sample in a study of T cell repertoires in cytomegalovirus infection. TCRdb redid the calling of the reads with MiXCR, one entry per CDR3 protein. The repertoire holds approximately 250,000 distinct CDR3 sequences, about 20% seen once, with 15% to 20% in the top ten. Sequencing input: CD8+ T cells from PBMCs. All receptors derive from a human donor in good health (CMV status not recorded). Some clones in this sample may be carry-over from other donors' samples. Both conserved end residues are part of each CDR3. A D gene is named only where the DNA matches it firmly.

. TRBV27 CASSGWTGELFF
. TRBV6-6 CASSASGANTEAFF
TRBD1 TRBV5-1 CASSSGTGGYAQYF
TRBD2 TRBV7-6 CASSSGLAGEGDTQYF
TRBD1 TRBV7-9 CASSLLTGGNTIYF
. TRBV15 CATSRDRHRGLSSGANVLTF
. TRBV12-3/TRBV12-4 CASTPQDSNEQFF
TRBD2 TRBV7-2 CASSRTSGGMNEQFF
. TRBV2 CATKRGPNTGELFF
. TRBV11-2 CASSSHWDFTYEQYF
. TRBV20-1 CSVPLGLTEAFF
. TRBV7-9 CASSREEEPQHF
TRBD2 TRBV7-3 CASSLTGLDWETQYF
. TRBV29-1 CSVDSAGSTGELFF
TRBD2 TRBV5-5 CASSAEGEGRKTQYF
. TRBV20-1 CSVVGAEAFF
TRBD2 TRBV6-1 CASSEWLAGDGEQYF
TRBD1 TRBV10-3 CAIRDRDPLYGYTF
. TRBV7-2 CASSLSGTFSYEQYF
. TRBV10-3 CAIRGESTDTQYF
. TRBV11-2 CASGPNVDTQYF
TRBD1 TRBV29-1 CSGGTGPEQYF
. TRBV7-4 CASTREHNTEAFF
. TRBV7-7 CASSPILRVQEETQYF
. TRBV4-1 CASSLRQESPYGYTF
TRBD2 TRBV28 CASRGGTSGDYYEQYF
TRBD1 TRBV15 CATSSPPGTGNSYEQYF
. TRBV11-2 CASRSNSRGYEQYF
. TRBV28 CASTFPLPGAHEQYF
TRBD1 TRBV28 CASSSGGLDQPQHF
. TRBV2 CASSERTDYQETQYF
TRBD1 TRBV12-3/TRBV12-4 CASSRTGLANEQFF
. TRBV12-3/TRBV12-4 CASSLQGPDTQYF
. TRBV7-8 CASSPRPGINYGYTF
TRBD2 TRBV3-1 CASSPERGAGETQYF
TRBD2 TRBV20-1 CSASRTSGGYLHEQYF
. TRBV11-3 CASSLEGQLGTNTGELFF
. TRBV29-1 CSAISSYGYTF
. TRBV19 CASHRLYEAFF
. TRBV7-6 CASKYQTDTQYF
. TRBV19 CASSIGDTDEQFF
. TRBV7-8 CASSLPGHSGTGELFF
. TRBV20-1 CSAQRLPNTEAFF
. TRBV7-8 CASSPRLGGSSYEQYF
TRBD2 TRBV7-9 CASSSTSGGANEQYF
TRBD1 TRBV29-1 CSVAGTGYQGYTF
. TRBV11-1 CASSLGPVGETQYF
TRBD1 TRBV27 CASSATQGDSNQPQHF
. TRBV28 CASSFTYLGRDTEAFF
. TRBV4-1 CASSQVEGPYTEAFF
. TRBV7-8 CASSLIPGDEQFF
. TRBV2 CASSEAAGSTGELFF
TRBD2 TRBV25-1 CASSEFSAGGPGETQYF
. TRBV24-1 CATSDSPRRETQYF
TRBD1 TRBV25-1 CASMTGEKTQYF
TRBD2 TRBV7-2 CASSYRQTLAGSTDTQYF
. TRBV7-9 CASSGSYQPQHF
. TRBV5-5 CASSLERWTNGYTF
. TRBV19 CASSIDRSYEQYF
TRBD1 TRBV11-1 CASSFTGDTGELFF